This is a list of T cell receptor beta chains from one sample in a study of Graves' ophthalmopathy and Graves' hyperthyroidism. TCRdb processed the multiplex PCR reads anew with MiXCR; each CDR3 protein has one entry. Of more than 1,000,000 distinct CDR3 sequences listed, 35% to 40% are singletons. The specimen was peripheral blood or thyroid tissue (not recorded which). The receptors shown here come from an adult man with Graves' hyperthyroidism. Both conserved end residues are part of each CDR3. The D gene is left open where the match is weak. Size is stated for part of the rows, as once, few or many counts, or as a class when the clone is expanded.

j_call d_call clone_size v_call cdr3_aa cdr3_nt
TRBJ1-1 . many TRBV5-1 CASRNNAGNPEAFF TGCGCCAGCAGAAATAATGCGGGGAACCCTGAAGCTTTCTTT
TRBJ1-2 TRBD1 many TRBV20-1 CSALPQGDGYTF TGCAGTGCCTTACCACAGGGGGATGGCTACACCTTC
TRBJ2-6 . many TRBV20-1 CSARGHSPVSGANVLTF TGCAGTGCTAGAGGTCACAGTCCCGTCTCTGGGGCCAACGTCCTGACTTTC
TRBJ1-6 . many TRBV12-3/TRBV12-4 CASSLGSDNSPLHF TGTGCCAGCAGTTTAGGGTCAGATAATTCACCCCTCCACTTT
TRBJ2-6 TRBD1 once TRBV12-3/TRBV12-4 CASSRNRDRVNVLTF TGTGCCAGCAGCCGAAACAGGGACAGGGTTAACGTCCTGACTTTC
TRBJ1-1 . many TRBV7-8 CASSFFTGGNTEAFF TGTGCCAGCAGCTTTTTCACGGGCGGCAACACTGAAGCTTTCTTT
TRBJ1-5 . many TRBV5-5 CASSTRGAQPQHF TGTGCCAGCAGCACCAGGGGTGCGCAGCCCCAGCATTTT
TRBJ1-1 TRBD1 many TRBV7-9 CASRQPGGGRAFF TGTGCCAGCAGGCAACCAGGGGGGGGTCGGGCTTTCTTT
TRBJ2-2 TRBD1 few TRBV19 CASKGWDRYNTGELFF TGTGCCAGTAAGGGTTGGGACAGGTACAACACCGGGGAGCTGTTTTTT
TRBJ1-5 . few TRBV7-8 CASSLGVVGNQPQHF TGTGCCAGCAGCTTAGGGGTGGTGGGCAATCAGCCCCAGCATTTT
TRBJ1-6 . . TRBV25-1 CASSDQSSYNSPLHF TGTGCCAGCAGTGACCAGAGCTCCTATAATTCACCCCTCCACTTT
TRBJ2-5 TRBD2 many TRBV15 CATSRASGETQYF TGTGCCACCAGCAGGGCTAGCGGAGAGACCCAGTACTTC
TRBJ2-7 . many TRBV2 CASGGTTKYEQYF TGTGCCAGCGGAGGTACAACTAAGTACGAGCAGTACTTC
TRBJ2-5 TRBD1 many TRBV7-3 CASSLGGLGQGKTQYF TGTGCCAGCAGCTTAGGAGGTCTGGGACAGGGAAAGACCCAGTACTTC
TRBJ2-7 . . TRBV20-1 CSARDEIRGTDYEQYF TGCAGTGCTAGGGATGAGATCCGGGGAACGGACTACGAGCAGTACTTC
TRBJ2-2 . . TRBV6-5 CASSYGGEWYTGELFF TGTGCCAGCAGTTACGGAGGGGAATGGTACACCGGGGAGCTGTTTTTT
TRBJ2-7 TRBD1 many TRBV20-1 CSAPDRELYEQYF TGCAGTGCCCCCGACAGGGAACTCTACGAGCAGTACTTC
TRBJ1-4 TRBD1 many TRBV13 CASRRTGVPGKLFF TGTGCCAGCAGACGGACAGGCGTTCCGGGAAAACTGTTTTTT
TRBJ1-6 TRBD1 many TRBV6-5 CASRTGQGHSPLHF TGTGCCAGCAGGACGGGACAGGGTCATTCACCCCTCCACTTT
TRBJ1-1 TRBD1 . TRBV7-8 CASSRITGGNTEAFF TGTGCCAGCAGCCGGATAACAGGGGGGAACACTGAAGCTTTCTTT
TRBJ2-5 TRBD1 many TRBV29-1 CSVYRGETQYF TGCAGCGTTTACAGGGGTGAGACCCAGTACTTC
TRBJ2-5 . many TRBV18 CASSPREQETQYF TGCGCCAGCTCCCCTAGAGAGCAAGAGACCCAGTACTTC
TRBJ2-5 . . TRBV12-3/TRBV12-4 CASSETQIQETQYF TGTGCCAGCAGCGAAACTCAGATCCAAGAGACCCAGTACTTC
TRBJ2-7 TRBD1 many TRBV2 CATCRDRGPYEQYF TGTGCCACCTGCCGGGACAGGGGACCCTACGAGCAGTACTTC
TRBJ1-2 TRBD1 many TRBV29-1 CSVVVGSGQGLGGYTF TGCAGCGTTGTTGTGGGTTCGGGACAGGGACTAGGGGGCTACACCTTC
TRBJ2-2 TRBD2 many TRBV10-3 CAIRGSRDYNTGELFF TGTGCCATCAGGGGGTCTCGGGACTACAACACCGGGGAGCTGTTTTTT
TRBJ2-5 TRBD1 many TRBV10-1 CASSGGTGGQETQYF TGCGCCAGCAGTGGTGGGACAGGGGGACAAGAGACCCAGTACTTC